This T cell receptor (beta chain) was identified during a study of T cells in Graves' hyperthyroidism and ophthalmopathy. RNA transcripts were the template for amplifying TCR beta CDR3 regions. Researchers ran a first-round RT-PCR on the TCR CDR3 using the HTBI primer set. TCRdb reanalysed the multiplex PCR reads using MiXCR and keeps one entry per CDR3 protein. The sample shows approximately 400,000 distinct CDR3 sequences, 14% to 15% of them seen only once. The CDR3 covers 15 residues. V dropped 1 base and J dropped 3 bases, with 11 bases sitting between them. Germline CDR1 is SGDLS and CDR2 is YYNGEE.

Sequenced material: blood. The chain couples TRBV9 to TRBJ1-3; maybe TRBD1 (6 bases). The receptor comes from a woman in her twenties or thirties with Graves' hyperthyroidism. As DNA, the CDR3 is TGTGCCAGCAGCGTATGGCCAGGGGTTGGAAACACCATATATTTT. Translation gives CASSVWPGVGNTIYF. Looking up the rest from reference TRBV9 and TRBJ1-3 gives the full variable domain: DSGVTQTPKHLITATGQRVTLRCSPRSGDLSVYWYQQSLDQGLQFLIQYYNGEERAKGNILERFSAQQFPDLHSELNLSSLELGDSALYFCASSVWPGVGNTIYFGEGSWLTVV.